This T cell receptor (beta chain) was obtained from a study of identical twins. Whole-study results and caveats: Cord blood beta clonotypes that were abundant carried fewer insertions, and memory repertoires showed no such trend. Those out-of-frame alpha sequences shared by twins showed an excess of low generation probability.

Germline V gene lookup returns CDR1 MGHRA and CDR2 YSYEKL. CDR3 length equals 14 residues. V was pared by 1 base and J by 1 base, with 7 bases between. MiXCR was run by TCRdb on the 5' RACE reads, yielding one entry per CDR3 protein. The sample records 310,000 or so distinct CDR3 sequences, 6.5% to 9.5% being singletons. In its sample, this clonotype was seen many times. What it binds is not known. This sample also appeared in a second study, on yellow fever vaccine responses in identical twins.

The sample comprised memory (CD45RO+) T cells sorted from blood. The chain employs TRBV4-1 and TRBJ2-5, with D possibly matching TRBD2 (6 bases). The TCR was taken from a woman between 18 and 29 years old in good health. CDR3 sequence (DNA): TGCGCCAGCAGCCAAGGGGGACTCCAAGAGACCCAGTACTTC. It encodes CASSQGGLQETQYF.